This T cell receptor beta chain appears in the sequencing data of a study of blood T cells in healthy people across ages. Primers used in a second PCR of roughly 6 to 11 cycles were a sample-barcoded 5' primer and a J-beta primer mix. TCRdb called the 5' RACE reads again in MiXCR, with one record for every CDR3 protein. The data contain around 2 million distinct CDR3 sequences, about two fifths of them singletons. Each sample provided at least 6 micrograms of extracted total RNA. Germline values: CDR1 MNHEY, CDR2 SMNVEV (reference sequence). Trimming took off 3 bases at V and 5 bases at J, with 5 bases between the two ends. The CDR3 totals 12 residues.

Sequencing used blood. The clonotype was recovered from a human donor in good health. This chain links TRBV27 with TRBJ2-1; the D is unclear. The CDR3 DNA follows: TGTGCCAGCAGTTTTCGCCACAATGAGCAGTTCTTC. Translated, it gives CASSFRHNEQFF.